Below are 24 T cell receptor beta chains sequenced from a single sample in a study of shared clonotypes between healthy human individuals. Sequencing was performed with immunoSEQ multiplex PCR; in TCRdb, only in-frame clones are kept and a portion is missing. Of approximately 720,000 clones in the sample, approximately 75% were seen once. Sequencing was done on a sample of memory CD4+ T cells sorted from blood. The sample's subset: CD45RA-negative fraction. The receptor source for this set is a woman aged 25 to 45 in good health.

The chain recombines TRBV27 with TRBJ1-5; 7 bases align to TRBD1. Germline-derived CDR1 and CDR2 are MNHEY and SMNVEV (reference sequence). The CDR3 totals 17 residues. J lost 0 bases, V lost 5 bases, and 10 bases had no gene match. CDR3 bases: TGTGCCAGCAGTCCCCGGGACAGCCAGATTAGCAATCAGCCCCAGCATTTT. Its translation: CASSPRDSQISNQPQHF.

This clone was counted once. The genes are TRBV2 and TRBJ2-7, with 7 positions matching TRBD1. Losses at the gene ends were 7 bases for V and 0 bases for J; bases not matched to a gene: 3. CDR3 length: 13 amino acids. Germline loops: CDR1 SNHLY, CDR2 FYNNEI. Here the CDR3 reads CASKRDSSYEQYF. The CDR3 DNA sequence: TGTGCCAGCAAACGGGACAGCTCCTACGAGCAGTACTTC.

This clone appeared a single time. The chain uses TRBV28 and TRBJ1-5; 10 bases are shared with TRBD1. The CDR3 loop spans 17 amino acids. V trimming: 6 bases; J trimming: 0 bases; junction bases outside the gene matches: 8. CDR1 and CDR2 from the germline V gene are MDHEN and SYDVKM. The CDR3 DNA follows: TGTGCCAGCAGAGACCGGGACAGGGGATATAGCAATCAGCCCCAGCATTTT. Translating gives CASRDRDRGYSNQPQHF. The whole variable domain, filled in from reference TRBV28 and TRBJ1-5, reads DVKVTQSSRYLVKRTGEKVFLECVQDMDHENMFWYRQDPGLGLRLIYFSYDVKMKEKGDIPEGYSVSREKKERFSLILESASTNQTSMYLCASRDRDRGYSNQPQHFGDGTRLSIL.

This chain connects TRBV5-1 to TRBJ2-7, with 9 bases fitting TRBD1. The CDR3 spans 15 residues. Germline-derived CDR1 and CDR2 are SGHRS and YFSETQ. Unmatched junction bases numbered 9, after V lost 1 base and J lost 7 bases. The CDR3: CASSLSQGASGEQYF. The CDR3 DNA reads TGCGCCAGCAGCTTGTCACAGGGGGCTTCTGGTGAGCAGTACTTC. Combining the CDR3 with reference TRBV5-1 and TRBJ2-7 gives the whole variable domain KAGVTQTPRYLIKTRGQQVTLSCSPISGHRSVSWYQQTPGQGLQFLFEYFSETQRNKGNFPGRFSGRQFSNSRSEMNVSTLELGDSALYLCASSLSQGASGEQYFGPGTRLTVT.

The genes are TRBV5-8 and TRBJ2-3, with D unclear. Trimming cost V 2 bases and J 8 bases, with 3 bases left between them. Germline V gives CDR1 SGHTS, CDR2 YDEGEE. This CDR3 has 10 amino acids. The CDR3 DNA is TGTGCCAGCAGCTTTCGTACGCAGTATTTT. Translated, it gives CASSFRTQYF. Full variable domain (missing parts from reference TRBV5-8 and TRBJ2-3): EAGVTQSPTHLIKTRGQQATLRCSPISGHTSVYWYQQALGLGLQFLLWYDEGEERNRGNFPPRFSGRQFPNYSSELNVNALELEDSALYLCASSFRTQYFGPGTRLTVL.

This chain links TRBV6-1 with TRBJ1-1; unclear D gene. V was cut by 8 bases and J by 7 bases, with 14 bases left in between. This CDR3 is built from 12 residues. Germline values: CDR1 MNHNS, CDR2 SASEGT. The CDR3 here is CASGKDLREAFF. DNA of the CDR3: TGTGCCAGCGGGAAGGACCTCCGTGAAGCTTTCTTT.

The CDR3 protein is CASSLATTQETQYF. The DNA of the CDR3 is TGCGCCAGCAGCTTGGCGACTACCCAAGAGACCCAGTACTTC. The chain combines TRBV5-1 with TRBJ2-5; weak D call: TRBD2 (5 bases). Germline V gene sequence: CDR1 SGHRS, CDR2 YFSETQ. Trimming removed 0 bases at V and 1 base at J, with 7 bases between. This CDR3 region has 14 residues.

The genes are TRBV11-2 and TRBJ2-3; D not resolved. Trimming left V 0 bases short and J 5 bases short, with 6 bases between. Looked up from germline, CDR1 is SGHAT and CDR2 is FQNNGV. The length of the CDR3 is 13 residues. The CDR3 DNA sequence: TGTGCCAGCAGCTTAGATTGGGGAGATACGCAGTATTTT. This encodes CASSLDWGDTQYF. The whole variable domain, remainder taken from reference TRBV11-2 and TRBJ2-3, is EAGVAQSPRYKIIEKRQSVAFWCNPISGHATLYWYQQILGQGPKLLIQFQNNGVVDDSQLPKDRFSAERLKGVDSTLKIQPAKLEDSAVYLCASSLDWGDTQYFGPGTRLTVL.

V is TRBV5-4 and J is TRBJ2-5; 7 bases are shared with TRBD2. The CDR3 is 14 residues long. V was clipped by 4 bases and J by 3 bases; unmatched bases: 6. The V gene's germline CDR1 is SGHNT and CDR2 YYREEE (reference sequence). The CDR3 DNA reads as TGTGCCAGCAGCCGAGCCCTAGCGGAAGAGACCCAGTACTTC. It encodes CASSRALAEETQYF.

The V and J genes are TRBV5-1 and TRBJ2-7; TRBD2 aligns across 9 bases. The CDR3 spans 16 residues. Trimming took 4 bases from V and 0 from J; bases not matched to a gene: 8. The germline V gene has CDR1 SGHRS and CDR2 YFSETQ. CDR3 sequence (DNA): TGCGCCAGCAGCCGGGGTAGCGGGGGAAGCTCCTACGAGCAGTACTTC. Its protein product is CASSRGSGGSSYEQYF.

This clone was detected only a few times. This chain uses TRBV7-9 with TRBJ1-5; D remains unclear. Per the germline V gene, CDR1 is SEHNR and CDR2 is FQNEAQ (reference sequence). This CDR3 has 13 amino acids. Trimming took off 0 bases at V and 8 bases at J, with 8 bases between the two ends. As DNA, the CDR3 is TGTGCCAGCAGCTTAGCGACGGGAGAGCCCCAGCATTTT. Protein sequence: CASSLATGEPQHF.

This clone was seen a handful of times. The chain carries TRBV10-3 and TRBJ1-1, with D unclear. V was trimmed by 6 bases and J by 3 bases, leaving 14 bases between them. The CDR3 is 14 residues long. Germline V lookup: CDR1 ENHRY, CDR2 SYGVKD. The CDR3 DNA is TGTGCCATCAGCGAGACGGAGGGAGACACTGAAGCTTTCTTT. Protein product: CAISETEGDTEAFF.

This sequence joins TRBV6-5 and TRBJ1-2, with D hard to call. The CDR3 runs to 15 residues. CDR1 and CDR2 (germline): MNHEY, SVGAGI. Trimming took 6 bases from V and 7 from J, leaving 21 bases between them. The CDR3 region is CASSQQHPSEFGYTF. The CDR3 nucleotides read TGTGCCAGCAGCCAACAGCACCCTAGCGAATTTGGCTACACCTTC.

This clone was recorded at least ten times. J is TRBJ2-6 and V is TRBV7-6, with D uncertain. V dropped 2 bases and J dropped 0 bases, with 5 bases sitting between them. From germline, CDR1 is SGHVS and CDR2 FNYEAQ. The CDR3 is made up of 15 amino acids. This CDR3 is CASSLTVSGANVLTF. In DNA, the CDR3 is TGTGCCAGCAGCTTAACGGTCTCTGGGGCCAACGTCCTGACTTTC.

This chain uses TRBV15 with TRBJ2-2; D not certain. The CDR3 is made up of 12 amino acids. V was shortened by 2 bases and J by 8 bases, with 6 bases between the two germline ends. The germline CDR1 and CDR2 sequences are LNHNV and YYDKDF (reference sequence). The CDR3 coding sequence is TGTGCCACCAGCAGATACGGTGGGGAGCTGTTTTTT. Translation gives CATSRYGGELFF.

The chain links TRBV10-3 to TRBJ2-1; D is perhaps TRBD2 (6 bases). The CDR3 extends over 14 amino acids. With 2 bases removed from V and 5 bases from J, the gap between germline ends came to 10 bases. Germline V lookup: CDR1 ENHRY, CDR2 SYGVKD. The chain's CDR3 is CAISERGTNNEQFF. The CDR3 nucleotides read TGTGCCATCAGTGAGCGGGGGACCAACAATGAGCAGTTCTTC.

This clone was detected only a few times. V usage is TRBV25-1 and J usage is TRBJ2-3; no clear D. Germline loops: CDR1 MGHDK, CDR2 SYGVNS. Trimming stripped 8 bases from V and 6 bases from J, with 6 bases between. The CDR3 extends over 10 amino acids. The CDR3 is CASLYDTQYF. Here the CDR3 DNA reads TGTGCCAGCCTCTACGATACGCAGTATTTT.

The V call is TRBV19, the J call TRBJ1-6; 8 nucleotides agree with TRBD1. CDR1 and CDR2 from the germline V gene are LNHDA and SQIVND (reference sequence). The CDR3 sequence is 13 residues long. V shed 10 bases, J shed 8 bases, and the junction held 7 bases outside the gene matches. The CDR3 DNA follows: TGTGCCACCCACGGACAGGGATATTCACCCCTCCACTTT. The encoded protein is CATHGQGYSPLHF.

The chain joins TRBV19 to TRBJ1-2, with D possibly matching TRBD1 (6 bases). Germline CDR1 and CDR2: LNHDA and SQIVND (reference sequence). CDR3 length: 13 amino acids. Trimming removed 6 bases at V and 7 bases at J, with 15 bases between. The CDR3 DNA reads TGTGCCAGTAGGAAACAGGGATTGTCTGGCTACACCTTC. Protein: CASRKQGLSGYTF. Full variable domain (rest looked up from reference TRBV19 and TRBJ1-2): DGGITQSPKYLFRKEGQNVTLSCEQNLNHDAMYWYRQDPGQGLRLIYYSQIVNDFQKGDIAEGYSVSREKKESFPLTVTSAQKNPTAFYLCASRKQGLSGYTFGSGTRLTVV.

This sequence joins TRBV19 and TRBJ2-5; D possibly matches TRBD1 or TRBD2 (5 bases each). Trimming removed 5 bases at V and 5 bases at J, with 24 bases between. This CDR3 comprises 17 residues. From germline, CDR1 is LNHDA and CDR2 SQIVND (reference sequence). This CDR3 reads CASSPFPGQLNGETQYF. CDR3 DNA sequence: TGTGCCAGTAGTCCCTTCCCGGGGCAACTCAACGGGGAGACCCAGTACTTC.

This sequence joins TRBV5-6 and TRBJ2-2; D remains ambiguous. CDR3 length: 13 amino acids. Looked up from germline, CDR1 is SGHDT and CDR2 is YYEEEE. Trimming removed 2 bases from V and 4 bases from J, with 6 bases in between. In nucleotides, the CDR3 is TGTGCCAGCAGCTTTAGGTCCACCGGGGAGCTGTTTTTT. This gives the protein CASSFRSTGELFF.

This clone was picked up one time. V is TRBV5-1 and J is TRBJ1-2; 9 nucleotides align to TRBD1. CDR3 length: 15 amino acids. V lost 3 bases, J lost 4 bases, and 7 bases stayed unmatched. Germline V gives CDR1 SGHRS, CDR2 YFSETQ. CDR3 bases: TGCGCCAGCAGCTGGGGGGACAGGGACCGCTATGGCTACACCTTC. This encodes CASSWGDRDRYGYTF.

This chain uses TRBV27 with TRBJ1-5; 8 nucleotides agree with TRBD1. From germline, CDR1 is MNHEY and CDR2 SMNVEV (reference sequence). After removal of 6 bases from V and 1 base from J, the junction contained 2 bases not matched to a gene. This CDR3 region has 14 residues. The CDR3 loop is CASRRTGSNQPQHF. The CDR3 region has the DNA TGTGCCAGCAGAAGGACAGGGAGCAATCAGCCCCAGCATTTT.

J is TRBJ1-5 and V is TRBV19, with unresolved D. V lost 7 bases, J lost 7 bases, and 14 bases lay in between. The CDR3 has 13 amino acids. The germline gives CDR1 LNHDA, CDR2 SQIVND (reference sequence). This CDR3 is CASNWEGGQPQHF. CDR3 DNA sequence: TGTGCCAGTAATTGGGAGGGTGGGCAGCCCCAGCATTTT.